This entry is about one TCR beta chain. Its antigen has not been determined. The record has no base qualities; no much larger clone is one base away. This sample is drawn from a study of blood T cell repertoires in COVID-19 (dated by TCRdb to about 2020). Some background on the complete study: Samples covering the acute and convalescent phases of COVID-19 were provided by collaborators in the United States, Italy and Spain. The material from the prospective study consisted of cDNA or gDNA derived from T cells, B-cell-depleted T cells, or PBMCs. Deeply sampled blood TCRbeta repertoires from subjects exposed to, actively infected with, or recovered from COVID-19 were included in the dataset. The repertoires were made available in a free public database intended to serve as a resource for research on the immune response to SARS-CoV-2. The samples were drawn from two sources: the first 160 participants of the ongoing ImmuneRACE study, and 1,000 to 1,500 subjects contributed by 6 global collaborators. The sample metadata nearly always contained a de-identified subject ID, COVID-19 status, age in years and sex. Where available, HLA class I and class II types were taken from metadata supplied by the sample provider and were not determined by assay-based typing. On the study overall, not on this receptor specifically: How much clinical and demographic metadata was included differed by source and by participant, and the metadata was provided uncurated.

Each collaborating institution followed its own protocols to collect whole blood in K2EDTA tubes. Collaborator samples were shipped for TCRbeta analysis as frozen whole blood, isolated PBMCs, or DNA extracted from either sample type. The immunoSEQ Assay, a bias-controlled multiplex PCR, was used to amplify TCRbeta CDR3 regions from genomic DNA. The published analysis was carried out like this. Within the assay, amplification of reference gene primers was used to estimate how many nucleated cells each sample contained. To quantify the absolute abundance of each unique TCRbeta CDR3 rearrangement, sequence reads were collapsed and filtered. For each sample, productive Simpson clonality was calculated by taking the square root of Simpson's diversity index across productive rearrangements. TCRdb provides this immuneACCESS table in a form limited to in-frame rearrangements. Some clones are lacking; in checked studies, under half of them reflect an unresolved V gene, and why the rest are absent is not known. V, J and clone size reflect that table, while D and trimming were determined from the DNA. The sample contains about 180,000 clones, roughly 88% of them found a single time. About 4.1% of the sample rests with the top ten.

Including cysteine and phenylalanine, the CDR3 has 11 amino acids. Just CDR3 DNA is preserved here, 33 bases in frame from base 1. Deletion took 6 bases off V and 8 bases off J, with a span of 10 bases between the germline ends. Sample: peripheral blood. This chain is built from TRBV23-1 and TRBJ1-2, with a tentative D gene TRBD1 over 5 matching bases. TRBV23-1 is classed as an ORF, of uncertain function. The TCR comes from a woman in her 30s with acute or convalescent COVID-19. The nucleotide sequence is TGCGCCAGCAGGGGGCAGGAAGGCTACACCTTC. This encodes CASRGQEGYTF.